This T cell receptor (beta chain) was captured in a study of T cell responses to AZD1222 COVID-19 vaccine. Turning to the study itself: Second-dose groups at about 4 or about 12 weeks were pooled. Broader study findings: Recipients of two AZD1222 doses showed rising Spike-specific TCR breadth and depth. Close to half of all spike-specific TCRs reportedly target regions of the variants that are unmutated.

Data came from immunoSEQ multiplex PCR; TCRdb stores just in-frame clones and leaves some out. The table lists roughly 120,000 clones, 88% of them singletons. In this sample, this clone turned up once. Its specificity is unknown. This CDR3 has 14 residues. The TCR was taken from an adult in good health. This chain uses TRBV21-1 with TRBJ2-1; TRBD2, the table's D call, was not compared with the DNA. TRBV21-1 is reported as a pseudogene. Sequencing used peripheral blood, obtained on day 0 of AZD1222 vaccination. CDR3: CASSIAGVVIEQFF. CDR3 bases: TGTGCCAGCAGCATAGCGGGAGTCGTCATTGAGCAGTTCTTC.